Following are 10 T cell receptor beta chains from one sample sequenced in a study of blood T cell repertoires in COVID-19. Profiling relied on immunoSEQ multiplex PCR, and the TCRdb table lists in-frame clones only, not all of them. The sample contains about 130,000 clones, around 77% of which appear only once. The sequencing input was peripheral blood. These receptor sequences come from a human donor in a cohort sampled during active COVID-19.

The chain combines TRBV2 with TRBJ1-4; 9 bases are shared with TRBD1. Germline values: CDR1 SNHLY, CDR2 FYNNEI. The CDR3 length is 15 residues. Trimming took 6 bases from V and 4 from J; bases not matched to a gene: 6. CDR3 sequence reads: CASRERQGGNEKLFF. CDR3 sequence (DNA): TGTGCCAGCAGGGAACGACAGGGGGGTAATGAAAAACTGTTTTTT.

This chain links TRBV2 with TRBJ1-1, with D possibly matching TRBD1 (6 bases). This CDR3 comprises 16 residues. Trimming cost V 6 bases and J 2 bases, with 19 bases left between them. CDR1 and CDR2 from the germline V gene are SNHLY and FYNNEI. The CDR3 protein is CASRQGLFGSNTEAFF. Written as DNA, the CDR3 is TGTGCCAGCAGGCAGGGGCTTTTCGGTAGTAACACTGAAGCTTTCTTT.

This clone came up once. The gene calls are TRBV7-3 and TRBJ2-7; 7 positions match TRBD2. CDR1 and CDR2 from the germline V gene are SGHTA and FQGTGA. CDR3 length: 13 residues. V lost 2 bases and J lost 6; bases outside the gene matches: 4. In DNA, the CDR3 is TGTGCCAGCAGCTTAGGGGGGGAAGGCGAGCAGTACTTC. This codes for CASSLGGEGEQYF.

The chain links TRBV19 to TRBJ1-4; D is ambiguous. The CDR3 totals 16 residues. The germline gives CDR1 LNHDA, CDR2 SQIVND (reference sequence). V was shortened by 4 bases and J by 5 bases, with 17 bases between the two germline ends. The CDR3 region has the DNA TGTGCCAGTAGTACCACGTGGACGGGAGGGAATGAAAAACTGTTTTTT. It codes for CASSTTWTGGNEKLFF. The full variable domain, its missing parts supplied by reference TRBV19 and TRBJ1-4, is DGGITQSPKYLFRKEGQNVTLSCEQNLNHDAMYWYRQDPGQGLRLIYYSQIVNDFQKGDIAEGYSVSREKKESFPLTVTSAQKNPTAFYLCASSTTWTGGNEKLFFGSGTQLSVL.

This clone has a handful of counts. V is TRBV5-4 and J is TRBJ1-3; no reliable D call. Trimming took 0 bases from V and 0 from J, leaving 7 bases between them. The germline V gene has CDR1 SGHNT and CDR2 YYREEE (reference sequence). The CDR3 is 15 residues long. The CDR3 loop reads CASSLDLSSGNTIYF. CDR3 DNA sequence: TGTGCCAGCAGCTTGGATCTGAGCTCTGGAAACACCATATATTTT. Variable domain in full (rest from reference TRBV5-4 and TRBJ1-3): ETGVTQSPTHLIKTRGQQVTLRCSSQSGHNTVSWYQQALGQGPQFIFQYYREEENGRGNFPPRFSGLQFPNYSSELNVNALELDDSALYLCASSLDLSSGNTIYFGEGSWLTVV.

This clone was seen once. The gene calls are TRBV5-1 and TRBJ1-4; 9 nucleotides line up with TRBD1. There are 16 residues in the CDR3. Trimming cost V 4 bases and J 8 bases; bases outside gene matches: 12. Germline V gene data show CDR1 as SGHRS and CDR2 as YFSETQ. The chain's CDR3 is CASSLQPGQGGEKLFF. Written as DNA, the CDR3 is TGCGCCAGCAGCCTCCAACCGGGACAGGGCGGAGAAAAACTGTTTTTT.

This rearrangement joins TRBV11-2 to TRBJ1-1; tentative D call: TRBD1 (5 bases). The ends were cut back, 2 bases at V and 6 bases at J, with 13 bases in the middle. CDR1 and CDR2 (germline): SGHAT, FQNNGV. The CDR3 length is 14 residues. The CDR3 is CASSLSGGVPEAFF. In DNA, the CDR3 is TGTGCCAGCAGCTTATCTGGAGGGGTCCCTGAAGCTTTCTTT.

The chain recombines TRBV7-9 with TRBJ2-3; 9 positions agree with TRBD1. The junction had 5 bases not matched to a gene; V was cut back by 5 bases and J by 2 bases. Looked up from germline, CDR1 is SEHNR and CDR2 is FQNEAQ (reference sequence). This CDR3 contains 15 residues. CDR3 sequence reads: CASSRGTGYTDTQYF. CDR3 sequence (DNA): TGTGCCAGCAGCCGCGGGACAGGGTACACAGATACGCAGTATTTT.

The CDR3 DNA reads as TGTGCCAGCAGCTCTACAGGACAGGGAAGTAATGAGCAGTTCTTC. Its protein product is CASSSTGQGSNEQFF. This chain links TRBV11-1 with TRBJ2-1; TRBD1 matches at 8 bases. The CDR3 extends over 15 amino acids. V dropped 4 bases and J dropped 7; count of bases not matched to a gene: 9. The V gene's germline CDR1 is SGHAT and CDR2 FQDESV (reference sequence).

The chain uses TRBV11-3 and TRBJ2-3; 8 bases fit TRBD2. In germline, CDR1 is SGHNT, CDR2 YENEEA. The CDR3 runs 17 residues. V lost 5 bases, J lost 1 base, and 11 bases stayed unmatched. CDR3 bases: TGTGCCAGCAGCCAAGATGGGCGGGGGGCCGGCACAGATACGCAGTATTTT. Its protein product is CASSQDGRGAGTDTQYF.